This T cell receptor (beta chain) derives from a study of T cell changes during pregnancy in multiple sclerosis. Trimming left V 3 bases short and J 5 bases short, with 16 bases between. Germline loops: CDR1 LNHNV, CDR2 YYDKDF (reference sequence). The CDR3 is 16 residues long. Libraries were prepared by immunoSEQ multiplex PCR; TCRdb keeps only in-frame clonotypes and omits some of them. The sample holds about 110,000 clones, 90% to 95% seen once. The receptor was derived from a female donor with multiple sclerosis, enrolled in a pregnancy study. The chain carries TRBV15 and TRBJ1-4, with D possibly being TRBD1 (5 bases). Sequencing used peripheral blood, obtained in the third trimester of pregnancy. As DNA, the CDR3 is TGTGCCACCAGCAGCGTGTCTTGGGGGGAGAATGAAAAACTGTTTTTT. It is translated as CATSSVSWGENEKLFF.